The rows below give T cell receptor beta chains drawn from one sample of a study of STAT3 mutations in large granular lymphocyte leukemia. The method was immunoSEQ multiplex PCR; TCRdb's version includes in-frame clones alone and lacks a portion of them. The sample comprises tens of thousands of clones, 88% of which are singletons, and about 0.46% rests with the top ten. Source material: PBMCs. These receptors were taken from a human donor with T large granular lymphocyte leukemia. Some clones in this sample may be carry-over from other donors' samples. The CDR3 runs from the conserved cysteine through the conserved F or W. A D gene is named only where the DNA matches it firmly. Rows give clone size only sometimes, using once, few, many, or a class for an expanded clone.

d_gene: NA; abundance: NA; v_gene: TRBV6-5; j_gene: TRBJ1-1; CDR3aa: CASSTRSETEAFF
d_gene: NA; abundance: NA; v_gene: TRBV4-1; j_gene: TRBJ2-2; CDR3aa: CASRAAPFQTANTGELFF
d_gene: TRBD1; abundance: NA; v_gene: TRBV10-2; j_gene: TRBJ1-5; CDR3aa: CASSETGTGQPQHF
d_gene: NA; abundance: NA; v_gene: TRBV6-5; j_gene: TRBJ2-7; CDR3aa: CASSYDSYEQYF
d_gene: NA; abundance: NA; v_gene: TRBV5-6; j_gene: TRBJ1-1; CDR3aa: CASSLGVFTEAFF
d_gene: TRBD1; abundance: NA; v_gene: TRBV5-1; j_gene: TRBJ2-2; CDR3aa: CASSPGTGANTGELFF
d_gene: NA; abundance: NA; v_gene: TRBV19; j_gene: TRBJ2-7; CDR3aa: CASSVQGKNYEQYF
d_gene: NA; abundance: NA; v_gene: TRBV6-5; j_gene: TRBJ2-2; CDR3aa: CASSYSSGNTGELFF
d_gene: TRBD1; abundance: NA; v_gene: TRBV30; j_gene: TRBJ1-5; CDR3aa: CAWSRGTGGPSNQPQHF
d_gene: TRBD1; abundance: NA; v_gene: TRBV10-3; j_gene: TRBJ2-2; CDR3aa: CATLNATGVTGELFF
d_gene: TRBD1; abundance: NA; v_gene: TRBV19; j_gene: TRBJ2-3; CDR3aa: CASSTQGTGTDTQYF
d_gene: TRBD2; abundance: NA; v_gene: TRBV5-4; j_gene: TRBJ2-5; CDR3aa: CASSYRLAGAKETQYF
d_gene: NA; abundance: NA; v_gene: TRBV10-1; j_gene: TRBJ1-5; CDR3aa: CASSARGNQPQHF
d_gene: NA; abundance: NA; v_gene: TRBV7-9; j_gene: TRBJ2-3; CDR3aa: CASSLEGEGDTQYF
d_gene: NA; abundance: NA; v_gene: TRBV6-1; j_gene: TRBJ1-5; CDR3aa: CASSEDGAQPQHF
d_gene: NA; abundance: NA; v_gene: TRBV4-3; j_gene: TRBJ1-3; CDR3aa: CASSQDGGGQRNTIYF
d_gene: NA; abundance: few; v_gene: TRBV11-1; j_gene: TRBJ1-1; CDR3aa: CASTPEGFLNTEAFF
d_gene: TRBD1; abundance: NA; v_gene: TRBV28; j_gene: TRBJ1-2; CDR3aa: CASSGQVAYGYTF
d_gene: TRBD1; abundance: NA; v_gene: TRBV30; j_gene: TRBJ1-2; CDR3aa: CAWWDSYGYTF
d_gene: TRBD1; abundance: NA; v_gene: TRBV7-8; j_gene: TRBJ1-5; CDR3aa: CASSPSGQVNQPQHF
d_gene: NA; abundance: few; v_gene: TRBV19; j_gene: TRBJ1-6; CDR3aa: CASSRGDTSPLHF
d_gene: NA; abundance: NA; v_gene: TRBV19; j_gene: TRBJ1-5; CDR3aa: CASSMGGRAAQPQHF
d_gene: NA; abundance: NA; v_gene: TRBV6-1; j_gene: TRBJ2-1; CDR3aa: CASRARDGTYNEQFF
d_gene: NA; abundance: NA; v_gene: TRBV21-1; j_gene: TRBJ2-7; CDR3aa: CASSSLTGLPPYEQYF
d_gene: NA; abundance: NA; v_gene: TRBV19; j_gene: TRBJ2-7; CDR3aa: CASSTAGYEQYF
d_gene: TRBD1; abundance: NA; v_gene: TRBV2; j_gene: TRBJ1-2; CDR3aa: CASTRDRGLLGYGYTF
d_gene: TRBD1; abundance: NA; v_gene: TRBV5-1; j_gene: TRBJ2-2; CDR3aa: CASSNIRDSGTGELFF
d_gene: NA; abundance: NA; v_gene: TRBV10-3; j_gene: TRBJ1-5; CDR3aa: CAISQQGNQPQHF
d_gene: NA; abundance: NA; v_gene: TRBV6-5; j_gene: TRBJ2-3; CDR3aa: CASSPGTDTQYF
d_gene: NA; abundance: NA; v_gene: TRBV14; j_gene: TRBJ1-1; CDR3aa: CASSQDTGGRTEAFF
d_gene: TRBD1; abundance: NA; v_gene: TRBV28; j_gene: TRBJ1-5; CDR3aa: CASSPGWVYRGSNQPQHF
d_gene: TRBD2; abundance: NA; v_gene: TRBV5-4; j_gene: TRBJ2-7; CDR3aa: CASSLPGGGVEQYF
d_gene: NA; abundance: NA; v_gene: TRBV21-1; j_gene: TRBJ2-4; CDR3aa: CASSKAKGALAKNIQYF
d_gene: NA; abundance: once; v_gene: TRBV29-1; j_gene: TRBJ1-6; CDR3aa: CSVEDRSDANSPLHF
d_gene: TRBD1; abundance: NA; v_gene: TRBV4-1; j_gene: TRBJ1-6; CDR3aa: CASSHRETGDSPLHF
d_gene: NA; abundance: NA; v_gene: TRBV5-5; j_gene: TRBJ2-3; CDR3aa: CASRERAGWGTDTQYF
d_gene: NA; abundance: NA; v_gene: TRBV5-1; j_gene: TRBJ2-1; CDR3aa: CASSIRGGPDNEQFF
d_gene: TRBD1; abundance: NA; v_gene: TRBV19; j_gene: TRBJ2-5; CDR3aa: CASSMPRGQGETQYF
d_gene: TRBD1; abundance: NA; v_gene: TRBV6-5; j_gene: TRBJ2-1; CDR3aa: CASSSRTGAREQFF
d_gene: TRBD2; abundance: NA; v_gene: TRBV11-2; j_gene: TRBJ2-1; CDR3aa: CASSLELLRGGPDSYNEQFF
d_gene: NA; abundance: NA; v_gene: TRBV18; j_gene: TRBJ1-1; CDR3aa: CASSPEKELRAFF
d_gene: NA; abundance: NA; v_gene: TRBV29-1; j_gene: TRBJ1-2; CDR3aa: CSVEMGTNYGYTF
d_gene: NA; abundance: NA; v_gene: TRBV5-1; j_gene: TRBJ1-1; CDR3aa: CASSLGSGLPEAFF
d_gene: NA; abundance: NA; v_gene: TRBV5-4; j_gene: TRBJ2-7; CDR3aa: CASSLRDSYEQYF
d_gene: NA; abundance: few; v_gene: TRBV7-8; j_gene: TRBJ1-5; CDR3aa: CASSPDSNRGEYSNQPQHF
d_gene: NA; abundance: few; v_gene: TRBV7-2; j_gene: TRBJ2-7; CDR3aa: CASSLHGRGSYEQYF
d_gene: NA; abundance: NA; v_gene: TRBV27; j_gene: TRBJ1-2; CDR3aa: CASSSIQSGYGYTF
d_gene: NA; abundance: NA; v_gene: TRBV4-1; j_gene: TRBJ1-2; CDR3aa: CASSPVAPTTGNYGYTF